These 6 T cell receptor beta chains share one sample of origin, sequenced in a study of CD8 T cells in Susac syndrome (dated by TCRdb to about 2019). The library was generated by the immunoSEQ multiplex PCR assay. RNA was extracted using the RNeasy kit, and roughly 0.5 to 1 microgram was reverse transcribed with random hexamers. TCRdb redid the processing of the public reads, applying fastp at Q25 and MiXCR, and retained in-frame beta chains. Rows are combined by CDR3 protein, so each entry shows the most common genes and DNA. The table for this sample lists about 190,000 distinct CDR3 sequences; 95% of them were counted only once. 0.098% of the sample belongs to the ten largest clones. The sample was CD4+ T cells from PBMCs. Source of these receptors: a human donor with Susac syndrome.

This clonotype was detected only once. The chain is built from TRBV19 and TRBJ2-3; D gene ambiguous. The ends were cut back, 5 bases at V and 5 bases at J, with 8 bases in the middle. Germline V gives CDR1 LNHDA, CDR2 SQIVND (reference sequence). This CDR3 is 12 amino acids long. The CDR3 DNA reads as TGTGCCAGTAGTCCGAGTGAAGATACGCAGTATTTT. Translation gives CASSPSEDTQYF.

V and J are TRBV21-1 and TRBJ2-5. TRBV21-1 represents a pseudogene. The CDR3 runs 13 residues. DNA of the CDR3: TGTGCCAGCAGGGCGGCGTGCCAAGAGACCCAGTACTTC. Amino acid sequence: CASRAACQETQYF.

The chain couples TRBV20-1 to TRBJ2-7; D is unclear. This CDR3 has 15 amino acids. Germline V gene lookup returns CDR1 DFQATT and CDR2 SNEGSKA (reference sequence). V lost 1 base, J lost 4 bases, and 17 bases lay in between. This CDR3 is CSARAPLIASYEQYF. As DNA, the CDR3 is TGCAGTGCTAGAGCCCCCTTAATTGCCTCGTACGAGCAGTACTTC.

This sequence joins TRBV11-2 and TRBJ2-2; D is unresolved. This CDR3 region has 12 residues. Germline CDR1 and CDR2: SGHAT and FQNNGV. V lost 4 bases and J 5 bases, leaving 5 bases between the germline ends. In DNA form, the CDR3 reads TGTGCCAGCAGCTGGTTGACCGGGGAGCTGTTTTTT. It encodes CASSWLTGELFF. Drawing the rest from reference TRBV11-2 and TRBJ2-2, the complete variable domain is EAGVAQSPRYKIIEKRQSVAFWCNPISGHATLYWYQQILGQGPKLLIQFQNNGVVDDSQLPKDRFSAERLKGVDSTLKIQPAKLEDSAVYLCASSWLTGELFFGEGSRLTVL.

The V call is TRBV12-3 or TRBV12-4, the J call TRBJ1-1; 7 nucleotides align to TRBD1. The CDR3 totals 14 residues. Losses at the gene ends were 3 bases for V and 5 bases for J; bases not matched to a gene: 6. CDR3 in amino acids: CASSLKGARTEAFF. In nucleotides, the CDR3 is TGTGCCAGCAGTTTGAAGGGGGCGAGGACTGAAGCTTTCTTT.

The chain recombines TRBV7-2 with TRBJ2-1; 11 bases agree with TRBD2. V lost 2 bases to trimming and J lost 4 bases; unmatched junction nucleotides: 4. The CDR3 covers 16 residues. CDR1 and CDR2 (germline): SGHTA, FQGNSA. The DNA of the CDR3 is TGTGCCAGCAGCTTAATAGCGGGGGGGAATTACAATGAGCAGTTCTTC. This codes for CASSLIAGGNYNEQFF.